This TCR beta chain stems from a study of blood T cells in healthy people across ages. Study conclusions and caveats: Estimates of total diversity, which came from one million sequenced T cells, were considered to be underestimates.

V lost 6 bases and J lost 4, with 6 bases in between. Germline values: CDR1 SNHLY, CDR2 FYNNEI. This CDR3 region has 11 residues. This clonotype appeared many times. Its target is not known. Researchers isolated at least 7 million PBMCs per sample. The use of a sample-barcoded 5' primer and a J-beta primer mix characterized a second PCR of roughly 7 to 11 cycles. With 12 random nucleotides, a template-switch adaptor tagged each individual cDNA molecule. Using its own MiXCR run on the 5' RACE reads, TCRdb lists one record per CDR3 protein. The table lists over 500,000 distinct CDR3 sequences, roughly half of them singletons.

The receptor comes from an elderly woman in good health. The chain carries TRBV2 and TRBJ2-5; D remains unclear. Sequenced: blood. The CDR3 reads CASRPLETQYF. CDR3 nucleotides: TGTGCCAGCAGACCTCTAGAGACCCAGTACTTC. Supplemented by reference TRBV2 and TRBJ2-5, the full variable domain reads EPEVTQTPSHQVTQMGQEVILRCVPISNHLYFYWYRQILGQKVEFLVSFYNNEISEKSEIFDDQFSVERPDGSNFTLKIRSTKLEDSAMYFCASRPLETQYFGPGTRLLVL.